The TCR beta chain under discussion was sequenced for a study of blood T cell repertoires in COVID-19. Study information: Specimens from acute and convalescent COVID-19 originated in the United States, Italy and Spain.

This CDR3 is 16 amino acids long. V trimming: 3 bases; J trimming: 5 bases; junction bases outside the gene matches: 11. Germline CDR1 reads SGDLS; CDR2 reads YYNGEE. Libraries were prepared by immunoSEQ multiplex PCR; TCRdb keeps only in-frame clonotypes and omits some of them. The sample contains about 220,000 clones, 82% of which appear only once. This chain links TRBV9 with TRBJ2-3; TRBD2 aligns across 8 bases. The sequenced sample consisted of peripheral blood. This sequence originates from a woman between 65 and 79 years old with COVID-19, enrolled during active disease. Here the CDR3 DNA reads TGTGCCAGCAGCGAGGGACTAGATCTAAAAATAGATACGCAGTATTTT. It translates to CASSEGLDLKIDTQYF. The entire variable domain, with the rest obtained from reference TRBV9 and TRBJ2-3, is as follows: DSGVTQTPKHLITATGQRVTLRCSPRSGDLSVYWYQQSLDQGLQFLIQYYNGEERAKGNILERFSAQQFPDLHSELNLSSLELGDSALYFCASSEGLDLKIDTQYFGPGTRLTVL.